Included here is one T cell receptor beta chain sequence, with context. Its antigen is not known. This sample is part of a study of OX40 agonist ivuxolimab in advanced cancers. Study as a whole: The patients received agonistic anti-OX40 (CD134) antibody ivuxolimab. Study observations and caveats: Dosing at 0.1 to 3.0 mg/kg was accompanied by clonal expansion of CD4+ and CD8+ blood T cells by week 6. Researchers did not establish what antigens the expanded peripheral T cells target. Relative to CD4+ cells, CD8+ T cells on average had more expanded clones.

The data were produced by immunoSEQ multiplex PCR, yet TCRdb's version contains in-frame clones alone and is incomplete. The sample lists under 95,000 clones, about 80% occurring once. Germline CDR1 is LGHNA and CDR2 is YSLEER. The CDR3 is made up of 16 amino acids. V was trimmed by 0 bases and J by 12 bases, leaving 21 bases between them. Sample: CD4+ or CD8+ T cells sorted from blood, taken in a trial of the OX40 agonist ivuxolimab. The gene calls are TRBV4-3 and TRBJ2-1; D might be TRBD2 (6 bases). This sequence originates from an adult with an advanced solid tumor such as melanoma, head and neck, liver or kidney cancer. The CDR3 protein is CASSQELVGGRRAQFF. Written as DNA, the CDR3 is TGCGCCAGCAGCCAAGAGTTGGTAGGCGGCAGGAGGGCGCAGTTCTTC.